This T cell receptor beta chain stems from a study of cytomegalovirus exposure and HLA in healthy donors. Overall study: The approximately 110 validation repertoires, a later analysis reported, used the same platform as the roughly 650 repertoires from the first cohort.

Data came from immunoSEQ multiplex PCR; TCRdb stores just in-frame clones and leaves some out. The sample includes about 160,000 clones, roughly 80% seen only once; the top ten take over 2%. Trimming cost V 6 bases and J 2 bases; bases outside gene matches: 7. The CDR3 runs to 14 residues. Germline-derived CDR1 and CDR2 are SGHNT and YYREEE (reference sequence). General observations from the study: In vitro checks showed that three CMV-associated chains really do target CMV antigens. Accounts indicate the classifier identified cytomegalovirus status with strong specificity and sensitivity. The dataset shows that most TCR sequences were rare, while some public TCRs occurred in many donors.

With regard to this clone: The antigen remains unidentified.

The sequence was obtained from a man aged 30 to 45 in good health and CMV-seropositive. Sequenced sample: PBMCs. The chain has TRBV5-4 and TRBJ2-7, with TRBD1 matching over 8 bases. CDR3 bases: TGTGCCAGCATCTCGGACAGGGCTCCCTACGAGCAGTACTTC. Encoded protein: CASISDRAPYEQYF.